The clone carrying this T cell receptor (beta chain) appeared a few times. Its specificity is not known. This specimen comes from a study of identical twins. The V and J ends lost 1 base and 0 bases respectively, with 13 bases between them. The CDR3 runs to 15 residues. Germline assignment: CDR1 DFQATT and CDR2 SNEGSKA (reference sequence). Study observations and caveats: Excess low generation probability was seen in twin-shared out-of-frame alpha sequences.

TCRdb reprocessed the 5' RACE reads via MiXCR and lists one record per CDR3 protein. The table has approximately 300,000 distinct CDR3 sequences, more than 8% seen once. This sample was shared with a second study, whose subject was yellow fever vaccine responses in identical twins.

This TCR derives from a young woman in good health. The rearrangement joins TRBV20-1 to TRBJ2-7; a possible D gene is TRBD1 (6 bases). Sequenced sample: CD8+ T cells sorted from blood. In DNA form, the CDR3 reads TGCAGTGCTAGAGGGTCAGGGGAGATCTCCTACGAGCAGTACTTC. It specifies CSARGSGEISYEQYF.